This passage covers 9 T cell receptor beta chains from one sample sequenced in a study of radiation and T cells in renal cell carcinoma (dated by TCRdb to about 2020). The protocol used for the library was the immunoSEQ multiplex PCR assay. This is the immuneACCESS table as TCRdb keeps it, with only in-frame sequences that have V and J called. A part of the clones is gone; compared with another copy, unresolved V genes explain less than half, and the rest is unexplained. The sample records 150,000 or so clones, about 87% of which are singletons. Jointly, the top ten make up 4.1% of the sample. The time point label, as the study defines it: baseline pretreatment blood. In the paper's terms, the treatment or condition label means: 15 Gy SBRT to primary tumor, nephrectomy 4 weeks later. Specimen: blood, collected from a patient whose treatment included radiotherapy and nephrectomy. The receptor source for this set is a woman between 65 and 79 years old with renal cell carcinoma.

This chain connects TRBV28 to TRBJ2-7; D is possibly TRBD1 (6 bases). The V and J ends lost 10 bases and 0 bases respectively, with 13 bases between them. Germline V gene data show CDR1 as MDHEN and CDR2 as SYDVKM. The CDR3 is 13 amino acids. In DNA, the CDR3 is TGTGCCATCAGGGACACCAACTCCTACGAGCAGTACTTC. It translates to CAIRDTNSYEQYF.

This chain connects TRBV19 to TRBJ2-3; D gene unclear. Per the germline V gene, CDR1 is LNHDA and CDR2 is SQIVND (reference sequence). The CDR3 has 12 amino acids. V lost 0 bases and J lost 3, with 1 base in between. The CDR3 DNA reads TGTGCCAGTAGTATAGATACAGATACGCAGTATTTT. Protein: CASSIDTDTQYF.

The sample holds one count of this clone. The CDR3 bases are TGTGCCAGCAGCCCCATGGGACAGGGGTTCAACGAGCAGTACTTC. It specifies CASSPMGQGFNEQYF. The chain uses TRBV7-2 and TRBJ2-7; 10 positions agree with TRBD1. V lost 5 bases to trimming and J lost 5 bases; unmatched junction nucleotides: 9. The CDR3 length is 15 residues. CDR1 is SGHTA and CDR2 is FQGNSA in the germline V gene. Drawing the rest from reference TRBV7-2 and TRBJ2-7, the complete variable domain is GAGVSQSPSNKVTEKGKDVELRCDPISGHTALYWYRQSLGQGLEFLIYFQGNSAPDKSGLPSDRFSAERTGGSVSTLTIQRTQQEDSAVYLCASSPMGQGFNEQYFGPGTRLTVT.

The chain recombines TRBV5-6 with TRBJ2-7; TRBD1 is a possible D gene (6 bases). Germline CDR1 SGHDT, CDR2 YYEEEE. Trimming shortened V by 5 bases and J by 2 bases, and 14 bases separated the two germline ends. This CDR3 contains 14 residues. The CDR3 DNA reads TGTGCCAGCAGACCCGGGCAGGGGACCTACGAGCAGTACTTC. It yields the protein CASRPGQGTYEQYF.

The CDR3 DNA reads as TGCGCCAGCAGCTTTCGGACTAGCGGGGGGCACAATGAGCAGTTCTTC. Its translation: CASSFRTSGGHNEQFF. V and J are TRBV5-1 and TRBJ2-1, with TRBD2 matching 14 bases. V dropped 2 bases and J dropped 5; count of bases not matched to a gene: 3. This CDR3 has 16 residues. The germline CDR1 and CDR2 sequences are SGHRS and YFSETQ.

The rearrangement links TRBV9 to TRBJ2-2; TRBD1 agrees at 8 bases. Germline CDR1 is SGDLS and CDR2 is YYNGEE. Trimming cost V 0 bases and J 1 base; bases outside gene matches: 5. The CDR3 extends over 17 amino acids. The CDR3 DNA follows: TGTGCCAGCAGCGTAGGCAGGGGGCTGAGGAACACCGGGGAGCTGTTTTTT. This encodes CASSVGRGLRNTGELFF.

This clone came up once. The rearrangement joins TRBV28 to TRBJ1-1; D gene unclear. The V end was cut by 5 bases, the J end by 6 bases, with 13 bases between. CDR3 length: 13 residues. Germline V gene data show CDR1 as MDHEN and CDR2 as SYDVKM. CDR3 amino acids: CASSQIQRSEAFF. DNA for the CDR3: TGTGCCAGCAGTCAAATACAGCGATCTGAAGCTTTCTTT.

The V gene is TRBV7-2, the J gene TRBJ1-2, with D tentatively TRBD1 (5 bases). The CDR3 consists of 14 residues. V lost 2 bases and J 3 bases, leaving 10 bases between the germline ends. Per germline, CDR1 SGHTA and CDR2 FQGNSA. The CDR3: CASSLSRVDYGYTF. DNA for the CDR3: TGTGCCAGCAGCTTAAGCAGGGTCGACTATGGCTACACCTTC.

This sequence joins TRBV18 and TRBJ2-3, with D perhaps being TRBD1 or TRBD2 (5 bases each). The CDR3 extends over 14 amino acids. CDR1 is KGHSH, CDR2 LQKENI, per germline. V was clipped by 3 bases and J by 4 bases, with 11 bases between them. The CDR3 loop is CASSPLWGPDTQYF. The CDR3 DNA reads TGTGCCAGCTCACCGCTGTGGGGACCAGATACGCAGTATTTT.